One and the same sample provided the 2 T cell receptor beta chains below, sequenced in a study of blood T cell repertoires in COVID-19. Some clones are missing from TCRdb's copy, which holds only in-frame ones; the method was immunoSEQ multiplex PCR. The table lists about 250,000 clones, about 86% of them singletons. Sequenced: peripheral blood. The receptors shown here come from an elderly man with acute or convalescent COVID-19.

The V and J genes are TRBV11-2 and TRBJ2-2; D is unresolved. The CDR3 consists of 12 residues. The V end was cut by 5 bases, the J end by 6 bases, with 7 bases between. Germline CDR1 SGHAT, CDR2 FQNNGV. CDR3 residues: CASSLLAGELFF. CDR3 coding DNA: TGTGCCAGCAGCCTTTTAGCCGGGGAGCTGTTTTTT. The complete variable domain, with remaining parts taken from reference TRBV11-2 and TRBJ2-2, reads EAGVAQSPRYKIIEKRQSVAFWCNPISGHATLYWYQQILGQGPKLLIQFQNNGVVDDSQLPKDRFSAERLKGVDSTLKIQPAKLEDSAVYLCASSLLAGELFFGEGSRLTVL.

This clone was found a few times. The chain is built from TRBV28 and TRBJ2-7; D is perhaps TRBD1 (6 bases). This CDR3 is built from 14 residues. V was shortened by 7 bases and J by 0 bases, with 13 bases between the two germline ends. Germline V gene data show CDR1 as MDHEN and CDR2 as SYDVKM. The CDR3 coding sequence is TGTGCCAGCAACCCCAGGACAGCCTCCTACGAGCAGTACTTC. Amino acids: CASNPRTASYEQYF.